What follows is one TCR beta chain and its context. The data are from a study of shared clonotypes between healthy human individuals. Trimming shortened V by 3 bases and J by 10 bases, and 16 bases separated the two germline ends. CDR3 size: 15 residues. Germline V lookup: CDR1 SNHLY, CDR2 FYNNEI. Some clones are missing from TCRdb's copy, which holds only in-frame ones; the method was immunoSEQ multiplex PCR. The data show under 2,500,000 clones, with approximately 95% seen just once and 0.1% to 0.15% held by the top ten. The V gene is TRBV2, the J gene TRBJ1-6, with D uncertain. The specimen sequenced was naive CD4+ T cells sorted from blood. Subset defined: CD45RA+ positively selected. This TCR came from a man aged 18 to 30 in good health. The chain's CDR3 is CASSDNGPTLSPLHF. The CDR3 region has the DNA TGTGCCAGCAGTGATAACGGCCCGACCCTATCACCCCTCCACTTT.